This TCR beta chain comes out of a study of T cell repertoires in cytomegalovirus infection. In the study overall: The public TCR beta signatures pointed to both CMV infection and matching HLA type. Study-wide results and limits: Across the ex vivo response, the dominant clonotypes were HLA-C-restricted CMV-specific TCR beta clonotypes. There were carriers of CMV plus the relevant HLA, and cumulative public TCR beta family frequency identified them.

TCRdb called the reads again in MiXCR, with one record for every CDR3 protein. The data contain 250,000 to 300,000 distinct CDR3 sequences, around 25% of them singletons. This CDR3 has 13 amino acids. Germline V gene sequence: CDR1 MNHEY, CDR2 SVGAGI. Trimming removed 5 bases from V and 0 bases from J, with 8 bases in between. Turning to this clonotype: The antigen is not known.

The genes are TRBV6-5 and TRBJ2-7, with D maybe TRBD2 (5 bases). The source of this sequence is a human donor in good health (CMV status not recorded). Some clones in this sample may be carry-over from other donors' samples. Sample: PBMCs. CDR3 sequence reads: CASSVRGSYEQYF. CDR3 nucleotides: TGTGCCAGCAGTGTTCGGGGCTCCTACGAGCAGTACTTC.